This T cell receptor (beta chain) was found in a study of blood T cell repertoires in COVID-19. Authors' methods: Counts of nucleated cells, estimated from reference gene primer amplification, were obtained. The repertoire was sequenced with immunoSEQ multiplex PCR; TCRdb's copy has only in-frame clones and lacks some. V and J calls and clone size come straight from that table; D and trimming were deduced from the DNA. The sample shows roughly 110,000 clones, about 80% of them seen only once. V was clipped by 5 bases and J by 10 bases; unmatched bases: 6. The germline gives CDR1 MNHEY, CDR2 SVGAGI. This CDR3 contains 12 residues.

The TCR comes from a man aged 70-80 years with acute or convalescent COVID-19. Source material: peripheral blood. The chain joins TRBV6-5 to TRBJ2-5; 8 bases are shared with TRBD2. The CDR3 sequence: CASSPAGGFQYF. In nucleotides, the CDR3 is TGTGCCAGCAGTCCCGCGGGGGGCTTCCAGTACTTC.